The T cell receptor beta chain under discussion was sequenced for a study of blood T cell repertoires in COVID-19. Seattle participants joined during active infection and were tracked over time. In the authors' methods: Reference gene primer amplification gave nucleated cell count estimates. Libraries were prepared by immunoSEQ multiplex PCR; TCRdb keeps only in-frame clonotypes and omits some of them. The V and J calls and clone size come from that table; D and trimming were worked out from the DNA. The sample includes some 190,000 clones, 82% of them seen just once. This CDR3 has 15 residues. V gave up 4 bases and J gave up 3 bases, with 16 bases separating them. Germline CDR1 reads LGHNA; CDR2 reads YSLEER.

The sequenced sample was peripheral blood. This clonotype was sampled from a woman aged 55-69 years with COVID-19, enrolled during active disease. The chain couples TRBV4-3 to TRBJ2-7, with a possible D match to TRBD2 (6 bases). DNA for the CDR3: TGCGCCAGCAGCCGGGATTCGGCGGGGTACTACGAGCAGTACTTC. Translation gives CASSRDSAGYYEQYF.